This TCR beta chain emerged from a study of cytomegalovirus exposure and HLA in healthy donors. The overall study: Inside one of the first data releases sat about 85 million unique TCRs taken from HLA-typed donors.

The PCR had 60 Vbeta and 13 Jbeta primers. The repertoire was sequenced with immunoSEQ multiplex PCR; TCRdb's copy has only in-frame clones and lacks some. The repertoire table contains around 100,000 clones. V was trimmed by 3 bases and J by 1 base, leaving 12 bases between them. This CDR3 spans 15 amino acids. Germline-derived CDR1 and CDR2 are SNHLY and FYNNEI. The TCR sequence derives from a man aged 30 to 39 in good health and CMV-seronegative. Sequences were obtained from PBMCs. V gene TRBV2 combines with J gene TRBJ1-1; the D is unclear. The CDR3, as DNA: TGTGCCAGCAGTGAGCTTACCCCGGGGAACACTGAAGCTTTCTTT. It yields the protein CASSELTPGNTEAFF. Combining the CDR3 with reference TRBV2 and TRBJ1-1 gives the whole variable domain EPEVTQTPSHQVTQMGQEVILRCVPISNHLYFYWYRQILGQKVEFLVSFYNNEISEKSEIFDDQFSVERPDGSNFTLKIRSTKLEDSAMYFCASSELTPGNTEAFFGQGTRLTVV.